This TCR beta chain was retrieved from a study of T-cell memory formation after mild COVID-19. Study context: TCR clusters largely stayed donor specific. Study-wide points: CD4/CD8 balance held among clones contracting day 15 to 85, and later expanders leaned CD4+. Mostly located in CM and EM were contracting CD4+ clones, with contracting CD8+ clones located in EMRA.

TCRalpha and TCRbeta libraries used 5'RACE with constant-segment primers and UMIs. TCRdb independently ran MiXCR on the 5' RACE reads; one entry per CDR3 protein. Among around 340,000 distinct CDR3 sequences listed, 13% to 15% were seen once. In its sample, this clonotype was seen a few times. Its antigen is unidentified. The sequenced sample consisted of PBMCs or a T cell subset sorted from them (not recorded which). The origin of this receptor is a man younger than 35 who had mild COVID-19 (a few samples of this study predate the infection). Cell type and time point are not known.

Here the CDR3 DNA reads TGTGCCAGCAGCCAAGGGACAGGCACCGGGGAGCTGTTTTTT. This sequence encodes CASSQGTGTGELFF. V gene TRBV3-1 combines with J gene TRBJ2-2, with 7 positions matching TRBD1. V gave up 1 base and J gave up 4 bases; unmatched junction bases: 0. Germline V gives CDR1 LGHDT, CDR2 YNNKEL (reference sequence). This CDR3 is built from 14 residues.